Listed below are T cell receptor beta chains from one sample, sequenced in a study of Graves' ophthalmopathy and Graves' hyperthyroidism. TCRdb re-called the multiplex PCR reads with MiXCR, one entry per CDR3 protein. Of a few hundred thousand distinct CDR3 sequences listed, just under 40% are singletons. The sample was peripheral blood or thyroid tissue (not recorded which). Receptor source: an adult man with Graves' hyperthyroidism. CDR3s include the opening cysteine and the closing phenylalanine or tryptophan. The D gene is left open where the match is weak. The size of a clone is reported for some rows only, either as once, few or many, or as a class for expanded clones.

clone size,D gene,V gene,J gene,CDR3 protein,CDR3 DNA
.,.,TRBV28,TRBJ1-2,CASGKQGFGYTF,TGTGCCAGCGGGAAACAGGGCTTTGGCTACACCTTC
.,TRBD1,TRBV7-9,TRBJ2-5,CASSRGGSETQYF,TGTGCCAGCAGCCGAGGGGGCAGCGAGACCCAGTACTTC
many,TRBD1,TRBV15,TRBJ1-4,CATSRERGTGNEKLFF,TGTGCCACCAGCAGAGAGAGGGGGACAGGGAATGAAAAACTGTTTTTT
once,TRBD2,TRBV15,TRBJ2-7,CATSRGTSGSNYEQYF,TGTGCCACCAGCAGAGGGACTAGCGGGAGTAACTACGAGCAGTACTTC
.,.,TRBV29-1,TRBJ2-7,CSSSRTSSYEQYF,TGCAGCAGTTCCCGGACAAGCTCCTACGAGCAGTACTTC
.,TRBD2,TRBV10-3,TRBJ2-1,CAISVTSGYNEQFF,TGTGCCATCAGTGTTACTAGCGGGTACAATGAGCAGTTCTTC
.,.,TRBV7-9,TRBJ2-4,CASSGGLENIQYF,TGTGCCAGCAGTGGGGGACTTGAAAACATTCAGTACTTC
many,.,TRBV6-1,TRBJ1-2,CASSGEDRTNWGYTF,TGTGCCAGCAGTGGGGAGGACAGAACAAACTGGGGCTACACCTTC
once,.,TRBV11-1,TRBJ1-2,CASSESGVVAYGYTF,TGTGCCAGCAGTGAGTCGGGTGTGGTAGCCTATGGCTACACCTTC
many,.,TRBV29-1,TRBJ2-5,CSVEWVGYETQYF,TGCAGCGTTGAATGGGTAGGGTACGAGACCCAGTACTTC
.,TRBD1,TRBV2,TRBJ2-2,CASSIGQGDTGELFF,TGTGCCAGCAGTATTGGACAGGGGGACACCGGGGAGCTGTTTTTT
.,.,TRBV10-3,TRBJ1-2,CATQDGGGATEF,TGTGCCACCCAGGATGGGGGCGGGGCGACGGAATTC
.,TRBD1,TRBV6-5,TRBJ2-7,CASSVARGQEQYF,TGTGCCAGCAGCGTAGCTAGGGGACAGGAGCAGTACTTC
many,.,TRBV2,TRBJ2-6,CASIDWGSGANVLTF,TGTGCCAGCATAGATTGGGGCTCCGGGGCCAACGTCCTGACTTTC
few,TRBD1,TRBV28,TRBJ1-1,CASRPGTENTEAFF,TGTGCCAGCAGACCCGGGACAGAAAACACTGAAGCTTTCTTT
.,TRBD1,TRBV24-1,TRBJ2-5,CATKGGLQETQYF,TGTGCCACCAAAGGGGGCCTCCAAGAGACCCAGTACTTC
.,.,TRBV7-8,TRBJ1-2,CASSFFPYGYTF,TGTGCCAGCAGCTTCTTTCCCTATGGCTACACCTTC
many,TRBD1,TRBV6-1,TRBJ2-7,CASARNRDRTYEQYF,TGTGCCAGCGCCAGAAACCGGGACAGAACCTACGAGCAGTACTTC
many,TRBD1,TRBV10-3,TRBJ1-5,CAISDPTGGHGNQPQHF,TGTGCCATCAGTGACCCAACAGGGGGCCACGGCAATCAGCCCCAGCATTTT
.,.,TRBV29-1,TRBJ2-2,CSVGPDRDYGYTGELFF,TGCAGCGTTGGACCAGACAGGGACTATGGCTACACCGGGGAGCTGTTTTTT
many,.,TRBV5-6,TRBJ2-2,CASSFPPTGELFF,TGTGCCAGCAGCTTTCCCCCCACCGGGGAGCTGTTTTTT
few,.,TRBV28,TRBJ2-7,CASSLTGSGAYEQYF,TGTGCCAGCAGTTTAACGGGCTCAGGGGCCTACGAGCAGTACTTC
.,TRBD2,TRBV7-2,TRBJ2-3,CASSNSGGFSAQYF,TGTGCCAGCAGCAATAGCGGGGGCTTTTCTGCGCAGTATTTT
.,TRBD2,TRBV20-1,TRBJ2-1,CSAVLAGGDNEQFF,TGCAGTGCCGTTTTAGCGGGGGGAGACAATGAGCAGTTCTTC
.,.,TRBV5-1,TRBJ2-1,CASSLNVEQFF,TGCGCCAGCAGCCTAAATGTTGAGCAGTTCTTC
many,.,TRBV19,TRBJ1-2,CASSFAWDRVYGYTF,TGTGCCAGTAGCTTCGCTTGGGACCGCGTGTATGGCTACACCTTC